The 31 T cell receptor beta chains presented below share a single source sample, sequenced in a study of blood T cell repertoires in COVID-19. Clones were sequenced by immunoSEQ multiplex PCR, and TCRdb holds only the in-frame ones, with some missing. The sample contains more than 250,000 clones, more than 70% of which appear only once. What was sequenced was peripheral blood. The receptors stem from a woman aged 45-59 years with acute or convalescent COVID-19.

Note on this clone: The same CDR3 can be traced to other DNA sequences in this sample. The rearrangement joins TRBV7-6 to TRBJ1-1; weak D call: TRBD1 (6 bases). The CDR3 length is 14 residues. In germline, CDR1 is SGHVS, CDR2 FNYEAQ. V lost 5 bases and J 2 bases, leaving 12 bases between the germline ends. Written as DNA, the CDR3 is TGTGCCAGCAGCCCACAGACAGGAAACACTGAAGCTTTCTTT. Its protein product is CASSPQTGNTEAFF.

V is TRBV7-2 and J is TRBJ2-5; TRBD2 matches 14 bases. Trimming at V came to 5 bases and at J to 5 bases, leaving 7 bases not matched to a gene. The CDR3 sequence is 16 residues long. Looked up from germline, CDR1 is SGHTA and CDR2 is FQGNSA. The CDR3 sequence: CASSDRLAGGQETQYF. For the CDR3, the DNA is TGTGCCAGCAGCGACCGACTAGCGGGGGGGCAGGAGACCCAGTACTTC. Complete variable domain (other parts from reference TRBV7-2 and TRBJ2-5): GAGVSQSPSNKVTEKGKDVELRCDPISGHTALYWYRQSLGQGLEFLIYFQGNSAPDKSGLPSDRFSAERTGGSVSTLTIQRTQQEDSAVYLCASSDRLAGGQETQYFGPGTRLLVL.

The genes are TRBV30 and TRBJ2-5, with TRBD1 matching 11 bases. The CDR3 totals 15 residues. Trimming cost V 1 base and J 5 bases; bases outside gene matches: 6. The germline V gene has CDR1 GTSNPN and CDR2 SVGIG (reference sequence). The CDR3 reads CAWSGGQGAGETQYF. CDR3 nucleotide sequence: TGTGCCTGGAGTGGAGGACAGGGGGCAGGGGAGACCCAGTACTTC.

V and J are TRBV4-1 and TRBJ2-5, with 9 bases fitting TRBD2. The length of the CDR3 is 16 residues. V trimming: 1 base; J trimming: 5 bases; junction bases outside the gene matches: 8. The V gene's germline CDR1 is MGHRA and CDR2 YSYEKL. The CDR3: CASSQGASGNVETQYF. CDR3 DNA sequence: TGCGCCAGCAGCCAAGGCGCTAGCGGGAATGTCGAGACCCAGTACTTC.

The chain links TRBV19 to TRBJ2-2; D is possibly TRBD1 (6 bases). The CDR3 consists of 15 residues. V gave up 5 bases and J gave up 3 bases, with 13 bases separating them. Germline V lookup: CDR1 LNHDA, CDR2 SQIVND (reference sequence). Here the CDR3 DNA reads TGTGCCAGTAGTCTCGACAGGTCTTACACCGGGGAGCTGTTTTTT. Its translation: CASSLDRSYTGELFF.

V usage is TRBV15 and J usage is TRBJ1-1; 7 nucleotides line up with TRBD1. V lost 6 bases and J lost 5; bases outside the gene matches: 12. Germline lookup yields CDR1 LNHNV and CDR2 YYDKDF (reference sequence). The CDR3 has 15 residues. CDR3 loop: CATSIDRGRRTEAFF. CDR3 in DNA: TGTGCCACCAGTATAGATAGGGGGCGCAGGACTGAAGCTTTCTTT. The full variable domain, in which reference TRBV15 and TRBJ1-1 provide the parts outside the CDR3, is DAMVIQNPRYQVTQFGKPVTLSCSQTLNHNVMYWYQQKSSQAPKLLFHYYDKDFNNEADTPDNFQSRRPNTSFCFLDIRSPGLGDTAMYLCATSIDRGRRTEAFFGQGTRLTVV.

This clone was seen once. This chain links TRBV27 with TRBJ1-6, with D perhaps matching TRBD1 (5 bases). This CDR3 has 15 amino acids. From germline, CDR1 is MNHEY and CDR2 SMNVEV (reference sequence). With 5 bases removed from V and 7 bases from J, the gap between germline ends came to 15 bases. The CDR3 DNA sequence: TGTGCCAGCAGTCCCCCGGCAGGGTTGAATTCACCCCTCCACTTT. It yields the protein CASSPPAGLNSPLHF.

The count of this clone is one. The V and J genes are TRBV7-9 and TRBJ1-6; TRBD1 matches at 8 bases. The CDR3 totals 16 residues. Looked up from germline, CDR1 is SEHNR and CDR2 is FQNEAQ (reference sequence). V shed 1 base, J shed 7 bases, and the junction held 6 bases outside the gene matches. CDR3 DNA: TGTGCCAGCAGCTTAGGACCCCGGACAGGGAATTCACCCCTCCACTTT. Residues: CASSLGPRTGNSPLHF.

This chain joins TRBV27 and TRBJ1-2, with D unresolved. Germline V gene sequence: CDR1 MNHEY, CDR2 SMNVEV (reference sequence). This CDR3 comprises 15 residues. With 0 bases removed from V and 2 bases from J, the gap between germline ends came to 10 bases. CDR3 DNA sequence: TGTGCCAGCAGTTTATCCCCGGAGGGAAACTATGGCTACACCTTC. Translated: CASSLSPEGNYGYTF.

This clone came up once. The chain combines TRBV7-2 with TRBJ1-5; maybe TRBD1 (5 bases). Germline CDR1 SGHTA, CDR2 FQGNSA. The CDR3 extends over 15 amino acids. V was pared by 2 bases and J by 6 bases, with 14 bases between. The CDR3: CASSLSGGFIQPQHF. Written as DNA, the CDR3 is TGTGCCAGCAGCTTAAGCGGGGGGTTTATTCAGCCCCAGCATTTT.

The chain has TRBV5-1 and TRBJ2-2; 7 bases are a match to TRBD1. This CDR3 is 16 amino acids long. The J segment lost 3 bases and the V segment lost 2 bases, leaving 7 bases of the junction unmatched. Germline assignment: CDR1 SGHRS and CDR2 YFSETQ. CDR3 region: CASSFILQGYTGELFF. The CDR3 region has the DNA TGCGCCAGCAGCTTCATTCTACAGGGGTACACCGGGGAGCTGTTTTTT.

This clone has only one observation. CDR3 in amino acids: CASSPRRNEQYF. The CDR3, as DNA: TGTGCCAGCTCACCACGGAGGAATGAGCAGTACTTC. J is TRBJ2-7 and V is TRBV18; D is perhaps TRBD2 (5 bases). Germline V gives CDR1 KGHSH, CDR2 LQKENI. Trimming shortened V by 1 base and J by 7 bases, and 8 bases separated the two germline ends. This CDR3 has 12 residues.

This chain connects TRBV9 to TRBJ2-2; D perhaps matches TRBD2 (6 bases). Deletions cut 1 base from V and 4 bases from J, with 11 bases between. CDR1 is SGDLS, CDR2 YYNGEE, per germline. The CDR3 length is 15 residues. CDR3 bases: TGTGCCAGCAGCGTAAGAACTAGCAGCACCGGGGAGCTGTTTTTT. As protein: CASSVRTSSTGELFF.

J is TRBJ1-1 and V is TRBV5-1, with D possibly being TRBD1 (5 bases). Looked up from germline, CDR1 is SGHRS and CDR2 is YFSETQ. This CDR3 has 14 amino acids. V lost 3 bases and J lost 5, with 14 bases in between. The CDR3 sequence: CASSSQAKGTEAFF. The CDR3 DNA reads TGCGCCAGCAGCTCCCAAGCTAAGGGGACTGAAGCTTTCTTT.

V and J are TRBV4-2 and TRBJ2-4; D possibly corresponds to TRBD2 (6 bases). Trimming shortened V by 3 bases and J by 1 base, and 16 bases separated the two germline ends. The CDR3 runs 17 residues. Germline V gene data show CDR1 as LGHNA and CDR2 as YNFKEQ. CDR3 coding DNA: TGTGCCAGCAGCCAGGGTGGAGGGCCTTGGGCCAAAAACATTCAGTACTTC. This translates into CASSQGGGPWAKNIQYF.

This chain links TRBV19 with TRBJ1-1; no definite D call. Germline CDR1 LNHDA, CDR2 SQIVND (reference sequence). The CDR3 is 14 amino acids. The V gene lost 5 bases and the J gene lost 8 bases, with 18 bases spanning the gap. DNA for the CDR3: TGTGCCAGTAGTCTCCGGGTTGAGTCAGCCGAAGCTTTCTTT. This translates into CASSLRVESAEAFF.

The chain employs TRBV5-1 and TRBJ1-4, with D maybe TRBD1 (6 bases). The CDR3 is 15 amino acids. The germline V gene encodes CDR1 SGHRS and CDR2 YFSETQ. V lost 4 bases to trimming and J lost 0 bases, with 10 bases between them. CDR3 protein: CASSADSATNEKLFF. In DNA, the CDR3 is TGCGCCAGCAGCGCGGACAGCGCAACTAATGAAAAACTGTTTTTT.

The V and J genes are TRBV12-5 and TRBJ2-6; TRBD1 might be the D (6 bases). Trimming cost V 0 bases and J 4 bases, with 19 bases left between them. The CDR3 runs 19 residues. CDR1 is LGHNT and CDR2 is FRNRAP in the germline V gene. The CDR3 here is CASGLVQGFADAGANVLTF. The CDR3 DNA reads TGTGCTAGTGGTTTGGTACAGGGATTCGCCGACGCAGGGGCCAACGTCCTGACTTTC.

CDR3 coding DNA: TGTGCCAGCAGCTTGACTGGCTTAAATACGCAGTATTTT. It specifies CASSLTGLNTQYF. This rearrangement joins TRBV7-3 to TRBJ2-3; D gene uncertain. CDR1 SGHTA and CDR2 FQGTGA come from the germline V gene. Trimming removed 3 bases from V and 7 bases from J, with 11 bases in between. CDR3 length equals 13 residues.

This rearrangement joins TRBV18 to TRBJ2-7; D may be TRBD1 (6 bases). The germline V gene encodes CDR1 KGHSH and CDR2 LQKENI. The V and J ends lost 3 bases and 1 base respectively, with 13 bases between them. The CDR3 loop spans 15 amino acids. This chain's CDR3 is CASSPAGTFSYEQYF. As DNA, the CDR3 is TGTGCCAGCTCACCGGCCGGGACATTTTCCTACGAGCAGTACTTC.

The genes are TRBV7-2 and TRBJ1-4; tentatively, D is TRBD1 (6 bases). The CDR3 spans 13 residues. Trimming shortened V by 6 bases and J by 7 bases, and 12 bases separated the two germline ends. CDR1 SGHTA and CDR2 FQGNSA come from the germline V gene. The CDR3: CASSTRGGEKLFF. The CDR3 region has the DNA TGTGCCAGCAGTACAAGAGGGGGTGAAAAACTGTTTTTT.

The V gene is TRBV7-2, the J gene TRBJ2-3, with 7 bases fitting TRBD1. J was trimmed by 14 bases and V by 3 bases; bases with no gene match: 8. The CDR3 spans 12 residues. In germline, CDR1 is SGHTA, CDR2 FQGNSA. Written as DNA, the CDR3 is TGTGCCAGCAGCTTGAGGGACAGCCGGACGTATTTT. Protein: CASSLRDSRTYF. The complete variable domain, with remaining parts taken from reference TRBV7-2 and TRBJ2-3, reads GAGVSQSPSNKVTEKGKDVELRCDPISGHTALYWYRQSLGQGLEFLIYFQGNSAPDKSGLPSDRFSAERTGGSVSTLTIQRTQQEDSAVYLCASSLRDSRTYFGPGTRLTVL.

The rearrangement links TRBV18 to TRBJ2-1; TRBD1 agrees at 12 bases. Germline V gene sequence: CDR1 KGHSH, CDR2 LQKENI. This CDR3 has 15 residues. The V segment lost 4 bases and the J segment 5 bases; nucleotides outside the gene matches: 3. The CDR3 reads CASSQGQGAHNEQFF. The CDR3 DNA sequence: TGTGCCAGCTCACAGGGACAGGGGGCCCACAATGAGCAGTTCTTC.

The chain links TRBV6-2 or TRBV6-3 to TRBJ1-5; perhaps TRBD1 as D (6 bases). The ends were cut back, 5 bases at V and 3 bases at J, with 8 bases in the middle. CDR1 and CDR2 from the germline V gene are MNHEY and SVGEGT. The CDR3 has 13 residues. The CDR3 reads CASSRQANQPQHF. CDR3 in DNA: TGTGCCAGCAGTCGACAGGCCAATCAGCCCCAGCATTTT.

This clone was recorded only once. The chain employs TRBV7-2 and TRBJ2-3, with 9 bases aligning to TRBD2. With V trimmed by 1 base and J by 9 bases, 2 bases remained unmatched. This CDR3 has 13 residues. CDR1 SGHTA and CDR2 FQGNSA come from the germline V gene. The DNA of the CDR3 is TGTGCCAGCAGCTTAGATCTAGCGGGGACGCAGTATTTT. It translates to CASSLDLAGTQYF.

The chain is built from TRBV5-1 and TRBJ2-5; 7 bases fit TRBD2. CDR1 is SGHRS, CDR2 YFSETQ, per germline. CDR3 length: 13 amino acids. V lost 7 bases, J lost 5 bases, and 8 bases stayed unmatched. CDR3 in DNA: TGCGCCAGCCGTCCAGCGGGGAGGGAGACCCAGTACTTC. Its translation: CASRPAGRETQYF. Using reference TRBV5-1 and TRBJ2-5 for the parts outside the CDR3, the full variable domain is KAGVTQTPRYLIKTRGQQVTLSCSPISGHRSVSWYQQTPGQGLQFLFEYFSETQRNKGNFPGRFSGRQFSNSRSEMNVSTLELGDSALYLCASRPAGRETQYFGPGTRLLVL.

CDR3 nucleotides: TGTGCCAGTAGTATCAGGAACGGCCCTGGAAACACCATATATTTT. It yields the protein CASSIRNGPGNTIYF. This chain connects TRBV19 to TRBJ1-3; D is uncertain. CDR1 and CDR2 from the germline V gene are LNHDA and SQIVND (reference sequence). V dropped 3 bases and J dropped 2 bases, with 11 bases sitting between them. The CDR3 length is 15 residues.

The chain's CDR3 is CASSAGLAGGSYNEQFF. DNA for the CDR3: TGTGCCAGCAGCGCCGGACTAGCGGGGGGTTCCTACAATGAGCAGTTCTTC. The V and J genes are TRBV7-9 and TRBJ2-1, with TRBD2 matching over 14 bases. The V gene end was trimmed by 5 bases and the J gene end by 1 base; junction bases not matched to a gene: 4. From germline, CDR1 is SEHNR and CDR2 FQNEAQ (reference sequence). This CDR3 region has 17 residues.

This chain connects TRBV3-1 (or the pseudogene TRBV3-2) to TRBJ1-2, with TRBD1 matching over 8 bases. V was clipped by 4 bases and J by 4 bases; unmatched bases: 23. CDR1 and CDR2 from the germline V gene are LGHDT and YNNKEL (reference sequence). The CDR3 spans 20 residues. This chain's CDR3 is CASSRSAMTAPTQGAYGYTF. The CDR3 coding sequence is TGTGCCAGCAGCCGCTCGGCGATGACAGCGCCCACCCAGGGGGCCTATGGCTACACCTTC.

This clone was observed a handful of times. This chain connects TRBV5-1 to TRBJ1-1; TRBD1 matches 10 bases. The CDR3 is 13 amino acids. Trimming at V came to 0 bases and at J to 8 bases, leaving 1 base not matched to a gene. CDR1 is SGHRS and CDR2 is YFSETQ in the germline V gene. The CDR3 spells CASSLEGQGEAFF. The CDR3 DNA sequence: TGCGCCAGCAGCTTGGAGGGACAGGGGGAAGCTTTCTTT.

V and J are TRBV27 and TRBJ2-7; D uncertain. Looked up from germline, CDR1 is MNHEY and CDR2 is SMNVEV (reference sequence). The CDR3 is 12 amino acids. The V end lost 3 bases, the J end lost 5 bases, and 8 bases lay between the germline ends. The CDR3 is CASSFLGDEQYF. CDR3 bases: TGTGCCAGCAGTTTCTTGGGCGACGAGCAGTACTTC.